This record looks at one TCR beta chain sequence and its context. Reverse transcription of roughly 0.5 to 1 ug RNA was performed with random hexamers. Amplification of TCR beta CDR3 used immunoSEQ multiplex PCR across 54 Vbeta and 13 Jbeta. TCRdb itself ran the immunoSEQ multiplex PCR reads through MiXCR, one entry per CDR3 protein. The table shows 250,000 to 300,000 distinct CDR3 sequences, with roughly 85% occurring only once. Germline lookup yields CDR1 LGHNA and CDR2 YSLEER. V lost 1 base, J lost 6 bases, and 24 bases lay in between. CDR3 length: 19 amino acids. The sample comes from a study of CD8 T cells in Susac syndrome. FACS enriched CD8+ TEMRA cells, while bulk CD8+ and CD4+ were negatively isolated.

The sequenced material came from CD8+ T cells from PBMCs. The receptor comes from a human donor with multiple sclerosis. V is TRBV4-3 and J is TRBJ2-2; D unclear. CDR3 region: CASSQVGTNARRWAGELFF. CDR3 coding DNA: TGCGCCAGCAGCCAAGTAGGCACGAACGCCCGGCGTTGGGCCGGGGAGCTGTTTTTT.